The T cell receptor beta chain described here comes from a study of blood T cell repertoires in COVID-19. Background on the study: Specimens from acute and convalescent COVID-19 originated in the United States, Italy and Spain.

Profiling relied on immunoSEQ multiplex PCR, and the TCRdb table lists in-frame clones only, not all of them. The table has around 70,000 clones, around 90% seen once; the top ten hold about 9%. V lost 0 bases and J lost 1; bases outside the gene matches: 6. The germline V gene encodes CDR1 WNHNN and CDR2 SYGVQD (reference sequence). This CDR3 is built from 18 residues. The source is a human donor in a cohort sampled during active COVID-19. The chain has TRBV10-1 and TRBJ2-2; TRBD1 agrees at 9 bases. The sequenced sample consisted of peripheral blood. The CDR3 reads CASSESKLGQGNTGELFF. CDR3 nucleotides: TGCGCCAGCAGTGAGTCCAAACTGGGACAGGGGAACACCGGGGAGCTGTTTTTT.